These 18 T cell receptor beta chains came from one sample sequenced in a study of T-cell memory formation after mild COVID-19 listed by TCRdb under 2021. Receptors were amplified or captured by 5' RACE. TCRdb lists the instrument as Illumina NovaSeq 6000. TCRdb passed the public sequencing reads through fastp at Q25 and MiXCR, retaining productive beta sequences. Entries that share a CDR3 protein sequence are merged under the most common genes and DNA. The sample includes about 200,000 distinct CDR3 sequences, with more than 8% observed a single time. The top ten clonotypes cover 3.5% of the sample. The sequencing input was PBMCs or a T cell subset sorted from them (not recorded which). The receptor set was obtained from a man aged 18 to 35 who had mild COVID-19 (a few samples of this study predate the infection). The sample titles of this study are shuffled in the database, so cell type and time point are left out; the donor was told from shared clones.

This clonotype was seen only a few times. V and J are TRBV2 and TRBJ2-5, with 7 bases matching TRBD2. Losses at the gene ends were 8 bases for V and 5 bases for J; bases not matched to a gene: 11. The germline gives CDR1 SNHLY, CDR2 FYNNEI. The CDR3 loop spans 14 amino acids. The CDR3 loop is CASSRGLPPETQYF. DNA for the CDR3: TGTGCCAGCTCACGGGGACTACCTCCCGAGACCCAGTACTTC.

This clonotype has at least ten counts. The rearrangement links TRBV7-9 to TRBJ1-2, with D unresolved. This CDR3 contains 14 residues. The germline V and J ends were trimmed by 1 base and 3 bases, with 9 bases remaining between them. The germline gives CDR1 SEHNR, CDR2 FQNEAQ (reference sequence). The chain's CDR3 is CASSLVQSHYGYTF. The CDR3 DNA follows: TGTGCCAGCAGCTTAGTGCAGTCCCACTATGGCTACACCTTC.

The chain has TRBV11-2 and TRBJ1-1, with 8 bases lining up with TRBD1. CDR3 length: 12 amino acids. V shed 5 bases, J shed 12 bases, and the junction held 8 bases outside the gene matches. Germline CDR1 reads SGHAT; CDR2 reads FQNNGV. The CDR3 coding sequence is TGTGCCAGCAGCGATACAGGGGGGAAATCTTTCTTT. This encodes CASSDTGGKSFF.

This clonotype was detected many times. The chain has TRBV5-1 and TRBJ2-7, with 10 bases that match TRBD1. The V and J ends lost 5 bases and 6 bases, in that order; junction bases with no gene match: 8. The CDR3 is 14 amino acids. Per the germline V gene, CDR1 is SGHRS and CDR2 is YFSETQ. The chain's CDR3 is CASRTGTGVTEQYF. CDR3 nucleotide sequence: TGCGCCAGCAGAACCGGGACAGGGGTTACCGAGCAGTACTTC.

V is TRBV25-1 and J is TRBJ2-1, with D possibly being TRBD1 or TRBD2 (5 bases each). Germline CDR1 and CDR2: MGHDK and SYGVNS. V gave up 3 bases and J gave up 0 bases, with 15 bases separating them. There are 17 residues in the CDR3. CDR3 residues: CASSDEGLSSSYNEQFF. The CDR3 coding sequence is TGTGCCAGCAGTGATGAGGGGTTATCGAGCTCCTACAATGAGCAGTTCTTC.

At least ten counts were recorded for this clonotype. The CDR3 nucleotides read TGTGCCAGCAACCCGGGACAGGGCTATGGCTACACCTTC. This encodes CASNPGQGYGYTF. The chain has TRBV12-3 or TRBV12-4 and TRBJ1-2; TRBD1 matches 9 bases. Losses at the gene ends were 7 bases for V and 4 bases for J; bases not matched to a gene: 4. The CDR3 is 13 amino acids.

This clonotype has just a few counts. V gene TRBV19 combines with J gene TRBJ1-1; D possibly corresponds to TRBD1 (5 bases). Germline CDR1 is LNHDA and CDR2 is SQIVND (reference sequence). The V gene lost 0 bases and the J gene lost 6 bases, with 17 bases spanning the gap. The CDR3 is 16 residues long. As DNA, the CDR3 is TGTGCCAGTAGTATAGATCTCATCGGGGGAGTAGCTGAAGCTTTCTTT. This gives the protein CASSIDLIGGVAEAFF.

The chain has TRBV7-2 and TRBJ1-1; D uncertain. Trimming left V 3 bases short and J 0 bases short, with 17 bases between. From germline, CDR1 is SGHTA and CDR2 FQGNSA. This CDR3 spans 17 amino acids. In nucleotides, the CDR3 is TGTGCCAGCAGCTTGACCCCCGCTAATTTTCTGAACACTGAAGCTTTCTTT. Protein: CASSLTPANFLNTEAFF.

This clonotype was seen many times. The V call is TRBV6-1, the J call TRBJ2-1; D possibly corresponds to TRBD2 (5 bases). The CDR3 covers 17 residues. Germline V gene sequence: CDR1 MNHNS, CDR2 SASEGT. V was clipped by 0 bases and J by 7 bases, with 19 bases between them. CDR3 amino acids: CASSEARWVQRGNEQFF. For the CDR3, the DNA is TGTGCCAGCAGTGAAGCGCGGTGGGTCCAACGGGGTAATGAGCAGTTCTTC.

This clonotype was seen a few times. The DNA of the CDR3 is TGTGCCAGCAGTCGACAGGAGATCTCCTACGAGCAGTACTTC. Protein: CASSRQEISYEQYF. This chain connects TRBV6-2 or TRBV6-3 to TRBJ2-7, with a tentative D call TRBD1 (6 bases). Trimming stripped 5 bases from V and 0 bases from J, with 11 bases between. This CDR3 is 14 amino acids long. Germline loops: CDR1 MNHEY, CDR2 SVGEGT.

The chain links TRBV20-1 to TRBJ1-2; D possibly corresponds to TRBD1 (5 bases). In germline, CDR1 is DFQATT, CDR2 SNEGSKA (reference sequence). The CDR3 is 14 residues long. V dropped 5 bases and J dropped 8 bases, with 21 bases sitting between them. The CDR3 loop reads CSAAPTLDRGGYTF. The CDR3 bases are TGCAGTGCTGCCCCAACCCTCGACAGAGGAGGCTACACCTTC.

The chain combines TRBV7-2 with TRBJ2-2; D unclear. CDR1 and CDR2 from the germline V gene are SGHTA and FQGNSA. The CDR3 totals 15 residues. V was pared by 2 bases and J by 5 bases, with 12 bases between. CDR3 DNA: TGTGCCAGCAGCTTAAGGACGGCCTCTACCGGGGAGCTGTTTTTT. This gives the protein CASSLRTASTGELFF.

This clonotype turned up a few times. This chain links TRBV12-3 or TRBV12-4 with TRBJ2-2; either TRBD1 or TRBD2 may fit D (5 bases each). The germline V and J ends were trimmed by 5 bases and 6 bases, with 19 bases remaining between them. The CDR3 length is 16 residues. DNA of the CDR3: TGTGCCAGCAGTCAAAAACCCGGGGCCGGGGCCGGGGAGCTGTTTTTT. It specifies CASSQKPGAGAGELFF.

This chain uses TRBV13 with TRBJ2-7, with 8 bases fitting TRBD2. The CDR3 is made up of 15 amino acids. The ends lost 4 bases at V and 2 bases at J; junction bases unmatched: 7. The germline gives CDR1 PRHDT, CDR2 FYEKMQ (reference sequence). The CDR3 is CASSSPGLDAYEQYF. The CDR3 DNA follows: TGTGCCAGCAGCTCTCCGGGACTAGACGCCTACGAGCAGTACTTC.

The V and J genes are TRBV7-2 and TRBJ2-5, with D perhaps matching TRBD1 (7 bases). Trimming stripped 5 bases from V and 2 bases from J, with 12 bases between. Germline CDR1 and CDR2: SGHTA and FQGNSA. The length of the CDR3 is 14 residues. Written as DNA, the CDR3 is TGTGCCAGCAGCGAGACAGGGACTCAAGAGACCCAGTACTTC. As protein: CASSETGTQETQYF.

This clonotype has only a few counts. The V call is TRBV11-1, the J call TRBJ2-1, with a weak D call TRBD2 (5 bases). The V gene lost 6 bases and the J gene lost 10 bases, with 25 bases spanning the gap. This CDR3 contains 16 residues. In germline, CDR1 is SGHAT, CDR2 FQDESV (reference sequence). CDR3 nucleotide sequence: TGTGCCAGCAGGCCATTCCGGGATCAAACCTATGGGGAGCAGTTCTTC. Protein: CASRPFRDQTYGEQFF.

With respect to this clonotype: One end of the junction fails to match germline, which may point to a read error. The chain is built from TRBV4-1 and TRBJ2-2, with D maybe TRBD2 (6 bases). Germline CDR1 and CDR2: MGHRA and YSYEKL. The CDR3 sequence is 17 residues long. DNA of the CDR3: TGCGCCAGCAGCCAAATCTGGCGGGGAGATAACACCGGGGAGATGTTTTTT. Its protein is CASSQIWRGDNTGEMFF.

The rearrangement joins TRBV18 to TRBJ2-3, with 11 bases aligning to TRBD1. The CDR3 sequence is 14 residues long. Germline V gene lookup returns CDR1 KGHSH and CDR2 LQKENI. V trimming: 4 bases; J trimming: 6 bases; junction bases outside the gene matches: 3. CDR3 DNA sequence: TGTGCCAGCTCACGCGGACAGGGGGCCGATACGCAGTATTTT. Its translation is CASSRGQGADTQYF.